This entry describes one T cell receptor (beta chain). The antigen is undetermined. The data are from a study of T cell responses to AZD1222 COVID-19 vaccine. Assay: immunoSEQ multiplex PCR; the TCRdb copy retains only in-frame clones and omits some. The table lists about 92,000 clones, roughly nine tenths of them singletons. CDR1 and CDR2 (germline): SGHTS, YDEGEE. The CDR3 has 13 residues. General study points: Repertoire sampling happened only post peak T cell response.

This rearrangement joins TRBV5-8 to TRBJ2-1, with a possible D match to TRBD2 (6 bases). Sequenced here: peripheral blood, sampled on day 0 of AZD1222 vaccination. The sequence derives from an adult in good health. In DNA form, the CDR3 reads TGTGCACAAGGGCGGGAATTATACAATGAGCAGTTCTTC. Encoded protein: CAQGRELYNEQFF.